Detailed here is one T cell receptor beta chain. Its antigen is undetermined. This table comes from immunoSEQ multiplex PCR, and its TCRdb copy is limited to in-frame clones, with some not included. The sample gives about 22,000 clones, around 52% of which show up once; 16% is in the top ten. The sample originates from a study of radiation and T cells in renal cell carcinoma. Treatment here: 15 Gy SBRT to primary tumor, nephrectomy 4 weeks later. V lost 5 bases and J lost 9, with 11 bases in between. Germline V CDR1 and CDR2: SGHTA, FQGNSA. CDR3 size: 12 residues. Study conclusions and caveats: Irradiated tumors held more dominant CDR3 motifs than control tumors. In nephrectomy-only tumors, top 100 clonotypes averaged roughly 43%, versus 54% irradiated.

This sequence originates from a woman aged 50 to 60 with renal cell carcinoma. Source: tumor tissue, taken from a patient whose treatment included radiotherapy and nephrectomy. The J gene is TRBJ2-1, the V gene TRBV7-2; D perhaps matches TRBD2 (5 bases). The CDR3 here is CASSASMSEQFF. The CDR3 coding sequence is TGTGCCAGCAGCGCTAGCATGAGTGAGCAGTTCTTC. The whole variable domain, filled in from reference TRBV7-2 and TRBJ2-1, reads GAGVSQSPSNKVTEKGKDVELRCDPISGHTALYWYRQSLGQGLEFLIYFQGNSAPDKSGLPSDRFSAERTGGSVSTLTIQRTQQEDSAVYLCASSASMSEQFFGPGTRLTVL.